This TCR beta chain was retrieved from a study of breast tumors, draining lymph nodes, adjacent tissues. Findings of the study overall: Compared with basal-like, luminal-like tumors shared significantly more repertoire with nontumor tissue. Tumor repertoires ranked between lymph nodes and nontumor tissue in diversity, with V and J gene preferences.

Each CDR3 protein is one row after TCRdb ran MiXCR on the multiplex PCR reads. This table has some 25,000 distinct CDR3 sequences, roughly 21% appearing once. Worth noting for this clonotype: Its antigen is unknown. A junction boundary mismatches the germline segment, possibly from a read error.

Germline V gene data show CDR1 as SEHNR and CDR2 as FQNEAQ (reference sequence). The CDR3 is 15 residues long. Sample: breast tumor tissue. The chain combines TRBV7-9 with TRBJ2-7, with D perhaps matching TRBD2 (6 bases). The sequence came from a female donor with breast cancer. Some clones in this sample may be carry-over from other donors' samples. This CDR3 is CASSRGAAQTYEQYF. DNA for the CDR3: TGCGCCAGCAGCCGCGGGGCTGCTCAAACCTACGAGCAGTACTTC.